One and the same sample provided the 20 T cell receptor beta chains below, sequenced in a study of blood T cell repertoires in COVID-19. The assay was immunoSEQ multiplex PCR, and TCRdb's table has in-frame clones only and misses some. The table includes about 61,000 clones, around 87% detected once. The sample was peripheral blood. These receptors came from a man in his 60s with acute or convalescent COVID-19.

The J gene is TRBJ1-2, the V gene TRBV18; D is uncertain. The germline CDR1 and CDR2 sequences are KGHSH and LQKENI. The CDR3 covers 14 residues. V dropped 3 bases and J dropped 4 bases, with 12 bases sitting between them. CDR3 in DNA: TGTGCCAGCTCACCGTCCCCCGAGGGCTATGGCTACACCTTC. It yields the protein CASSPSPEGYGYTF. The full variable domain, rest sourced from reference TRBV18 and TRBJ1-2, is NAGVMQNPRHLVRRRGQEARLRCSPMKGHSHVYWYRQLPEEGLKFMVYLQKENIIDESGMPKERFSAEFPKEGPSILRIQQVVRGDSAAYFCASSPSPEGYGYTFGSGTRLTVV.

The chain joins TRBV7-6 to TRBJ2-5; D perhaps matches TRBD1 (5 bases). Between the trimmed V and J ends, which lost 3 bases and 0 bases, there was a span of 8 bases. The CDR3 spans 14 residues. The germline V gene encodes CDR1 SGHVS and CDR2 FNYEAQ. In DNA form, the CDR3 reads TGTGCCAGCAGCTTGGGGCGATACCAAGAGACCCAGTACTTC. Its protein product is CASSLGRYQETQYF.

The chain combines TRBV18 with TRBJ2-7; D is possibly TRBD1 (6 bases). Trimming removed 4 bases at V and 2 bases at J, with 12 bases between. CDR3 length equals 14 residues. CDR1 KGHSH and CDR2 LQKENI come from the germline V gene. CDR3 in amino acids: CASSRDTVAYEQYF. CDR3 DNA: TGTGCCAGCTCACGGGACACCGTAGCCTACGAGCAGTACTTC.

V usage is TRBV5-5 and J usage is TRBJ2-7; perhaps TRBD2 as D (6 bases). CDR1 is SGHKS and CDR2 is YYEKEE in the germline V gene (reference sequence). The V and J ends lost 4 bases and 0 bases respectively, with 11 bases between them. This CDR3 region has 14 residues. Written as DNA, the CDR3 is TGTGCCAGCAGCCTCCGGGAGAGCTCCTACGAGCAGTACTTC. Protein sequence: CASSLRESSYEQYF.

This clone was recorded only once. The chain is built from TRBV15 and TRBJ1-1; the D gene is possibly TRBD1 (6 bases). Germline CDR1 LNHNV, CDR2 YYDKDF (reference sequence). The CDR3 is 12 residues long. The V end was cut by 2 bases, the J end by 8 bases, with 9 bases between. The CDR3 DNA follows: TGTGCCACCAGCAGACCCGACAGGGAAGCTTTCTTT. Translating it yields CATSRPDREAFF.

This clone was recorded only once. The chain links TRBV21-1 to TRBJ2-3; the D call in the table, TRBD1, was not verified against the DNA. TRBV21-1 is shown as a pseudogene. The CDR3 runs 19 residues. Here the CDR3 DNA reads TGTGCCAGCATGTCCATTGACAGGGGGCGAATAGTGGTAGCAGATACGCAGTATTTT. This sequence encodes CASMSIDRGRIVVADTQYF.

V is TRBV6-6 and J is TRBJ1-2; possibly TRBD1 for D (6 bases). Trimming stripped 0 bases from V and 7 bases from J, with 15 bases between. CDR1 MNHNY and CDR2 SVGAGI come from the germline V gene (reference sequence). The CDR3 is made up of 15 amino acids. CDR3 nucleotides: TGTGCCAGCAGTTACTCGGACAGTGCTAGGAGTGGCTACACCTTC. It is translated as CASSYSDSARSGYTF.

Remarks on this clone: Compared with germline, one end of the junction differs, possibly owing to a read error. Here the CDR3 DNA reads TGTGCCGGCAGCGGACAGGGCAGCGAGGAAAAACTGTTTTTT. Protein sequence: CAGSGQGSEEKLFF. The V and J genes are TRBV27 and TRBJ1-4, with 8 bases identical to TRBD1. From germline, CDR1 is MNHEY and CDR2 SMNVEV (reference sequence). The CDR3 has 14 residues.

V gene TRBV19 combines with J gene TRBJ2-1; D perhaps matches TRBD2 (5 bases). V shed 0 bases and J shed 9 bases, with 12 bases lying between them. The germline CDR1 and CDR2 sequences are LNHDA and SQIVND (reference sequence). The CDR3 consists of 14 residues. The CDR3 protein is CASSIDWVGSEQFF. CDR3 DNA: TGTGCCAGTAGTATAGACTGGGTGGGGAGTGAGCAGTTCTTC.

The rearrangement uses TRBV4-2 and TRBJ2-1; a weak D match, TRBD1 (5 bases). Trimming took off 0 bases at V and 7 bases at J, with 13 bases between the two ends. The CDR3 spans 15 residues. Germline V CDR1 and CDR2: LGHNA, YNFKEQ. For the CDR3, the DNA is TGTGCCAGCAGCCAAGATCGCCAGGGTGTAAATGAGCAGTTCTTC. Translated: CASSQDRQGVNEQFF.

The chain uses TRBV3-1 (or the pseudogene TRBV3-2) and TRBJ1-2, with TRBD1 matching 8 bases. Germline V gene data show CDR1 as LGHDT and CDR2 as YNNKEL (reference sequence). J lost 8 bases, V lost 3 bases, and 5 bases had no gene match. This CDR3 spans 13 amino acids. CDR3 loop: CASSHLDRDGYTF. The CDR3 DNA is TGTGCCAGCAGCCACTTGGACAGGGACGGCTACACCTTC.

The chain couples TRBV11-3 to TRBJ2-3, with 12 bases matching TRBD2. The trim removed 5 bases at V and 4 bases at J, leaving 1 base unmatched. CDR3 length: 14 residues. From germline, CDR1 is SGHNT and CDR2 YENEEA. The CDR3 here is CASSLAGGPDTQYF. CDR3 nucleotides: TGTGCCAGCAGCCTAGCGGGGGGGCCAGATACGCAGTATTTT. The full variable domain, its missing parts supplied by reference TRBV11-3 and TRBJ2-3, is EAGVVQSPRYKIIEKKQPVAFWCNPISGHNTLYWYLQNLGQGPELLIRYENEEAVDDSQLPKDRFSAERLKGVDSTLKIQPAELGDSAVYLCASSLAGGPDTQYFGPGTRLTVL.

CDR3 residues: CASSLTGTGPNTEAFF. In DNA, the CDR3 is TGTGCCAGCAGCTTAACCGGGACAGGGCCAAACACTGAAGCTTTCTTT. The chain is built from TRBV5-8 and TRBJ1-1, with 9 bases that match TRBD1. The germline CDR1 and CDR2 sequences are SGHTS and YDEGEE. J lost 2 bases, V lost 2 bases, and 7 bases had no gene match. The CDR3 extends over 16 amino acids.

As concerns this clone: The junction does not match germline at one end; this may be a read error. This rearrangement joins TRBV4-3 to TRBJ1-2; D perhaps matches TRBD1 (6 bases). Germline CDR1 reads LGHNA; CDR2 reads YSLEER. The CDR3 has 14 amino acids. CDR3 nucleotide sequence: TGCGCCAGCAGCCAAGGGGGGCCCCCGGACGGTGTGGACTTC. Translating gives CASSQGGPPDGVDF.

The chain carries TRBV6-1 and TRBJ1-1, with D unclear. V lost 2 bases and J 4 bases, leaving 11 bases between the germline ends. CDR1 is MNHNS and CDR2 is SASEGT in the germline V gene. The CDR3 is 14 amino acids. The CDR3 here is CASSEWSAGTEAFF. The CDR3 nucleotides are TGTGCCAGCAGTGAATGGTCAGCGGGCACTGAAGCTTTCTTT.

This clone was seen a few times. This chain joins TRBV29-1 and TRBJ1-3; D possibly corresponds to TRBD1 (5 bases). This CDR3 is 14 amino acids long. Germline CDR1 is SQVTM and CDR2 is ANQGSEA. V was pared by 4 bases and J by 0 bases, with 10 bases between. CDR3 amino acids: CSVARGNSGNTIYF. For the CDR3, the DNA is TGCAGCGTTGCAAGGGGAAACTCTGGAAACACCATATATTTT.

CDR3 nucleotides: TGTGCCAGTAGCCTACAGGGTGACCGAACAGATACGCAGTATTTT. Translation: CASSLQGDRTDTQYF. The chain has TRBV19 and TRBJ2-3, with D maybe TRBD1 (6 bases). This CDR3 has 15 residues. Germline CDR1 LNHDA, CDR2 SQIVND (reference sequence). The V end lost 6 bases, the J end lost 3 bases, and 16 bases lay between the germline ends.

This chain links TRBV12-3 or TRBV12-4 with TRBJ1-1; unclear D gene. The CDR3 is made up of 12 amino acids. V was trimmed by 7 bases and J by 10 bases, leaving 16 bases between them. CDR3 DNA: TGTGCCAGCACCAAACTACAAGGTGCAGCTTTCTTT. It yields the protein CASTKLQGAAFF.

The V and J genes are TRBV4-3 and TRBJ1-1, with D uncertain. Germline loops: CDR1 LGHNA, CDR2 YSLEER. This CDR3 is built from 13 residues. Trimming removed 0 bases from V and 5 bases from J, with 7 bases in between. This CDR3 is CASSQDSLTEAFF. The CDR3 region has the DNA TGCGCCAGCAGCCAAGATAGTCTAACTGAAGCTTTCTTT.

The J gene is TRBJ2-5, the V gene TRBV11-2; TRBD1 is a possible D gene (5 bases). CDR1 and CDR2 from the germline V gene are SGHAT and FQNNGV. The CDR3 covers 16 residues. Trimming removed 5 bases at V and 5 bases at J, with 21 bases between. This chain's CDR3 is CASSLGKGKGAETQYF. CDR3 nucleotides: TGTGCCAGCAGCCTAGGGAAAGGAAAAGGGGCTGAGACCCAGTACTTC. The full variable domain, rest sourced from reference TRBV11-2 and TRBJ2-5, is EAGVAQSPRYKIIEKRQSVAFWCNPISGHATLYWYQQILGQGPKLLIQFQNNGVVDDSQLPKDRFSAERLKGVDSTLKIQPAKLEDSAVYLCASSLGKGKGAETQYFGPGTRLLVL.